This T cell receptor beta chain appears in the sequencing data of a study of blood T cell repertoires in COVID-19. Study in general: Samples taken during acute and convalescent COVID-19 were collected in the United States, Italy and Spain. T cells, B-cell-depleted T cells, or PBMCs supplied cDNA or gDNA.

This clone has only one observation. In the source study's methods: Estimation of nucleated cell counts relied on the amplification of reference gene primers. Using immunoSEQ multiplex PCR, the repertoire was profiled, and TCRdb retains in-frame clones only, with some absent. V, J and clone size were drawn from that table, and D and trimming were deduced from the DNA. The sample consists of 150,000 to 160,000 clones, 75% to 95% of them appearing once. Sequencing input: peripheral blood. The source is a man between 45 and 60 years old with acute or convalescent COVID-19.

CDR3: CASSLPQTGTEAFF. For the CDR3, the DNA is TGTGCCAGCAGTTTGCCTCAAACGGGGACTGAAGCTTTCTTT. V is TRBV28 and J is TRBJ1-1; D is ambiguous. Germline V gives CDR1 MDHEN, CDR2 SYDVKM. Trimming stripped 3 bases from V and 5 bases from J, with 13 bases between. The CDR3 is 14 amino acids.